These 15 T cell receptor beta chains came from one sample sequenced in a study of cytomegalovirus exposure and HLA in healthy donors. PCR employed 60 Vbeta and 13 Jbeta primers. Clones were read by immunoSEQ multiplex PCR, and TCRdb kept only the in-frame ones, dropping some. This sample has 80,000 to 130,000 clones; 75% to 85% occur once, and the top ten carry 3.5% to 4%. Sequencing input: PBMCs. These receptors were obtained from a woman aged 45-65 years in good health and CMV-seropositive.

This chain links TRBV9 with TRBJ1-2, with a weak D call TRBD1 (5 bases). The CDR3 is 14 residues long. V was shortened by 4 bases and J by 5 bases, with 15 bases between the two germline ends. Germline V CDR1 and CDR2: SGDLS, YYNGEE. The CDR3 region is CASSPRQSPYGYTF. The CDR3, as DNA: TGTGCCAGCAGCCCGAGACAGTCACCATATGGCTACACCTTC.

This CDR3 reads CASSGTGPGEQYF. As DNA, the CDR3 is TGTGCCAGCTCAGGTACAGGGCCTGGCGAGCAGTACTTC. The chain links TRBV18 to TRBJ2-7; weak D call: TRBD1 (6 bases). V was pared by 5 bases and J by 6 bases, with 14 bases between. Germline V gene lookup returns CDR1 KGHSH and CDR2 LQKENI. This CDR3 is 13 amino acids long.

The rearrangement joins TRBV10-1 to TRBJ1-5; D perhaps matches TRBD1 (6 bases). Trimming took 5 bases from V and 6 from J, leaving 11 bases between them. CDR1 and CDR2 from the germline V gene are WNHNN and SYGVQD (reference sequence). The CDR3 extends over 13 amino acids. CDR3 DNA: TGCGCCAGCAGTCCGGGGGGCGGTCAGCCCCAGCATTTT. Translated, it gives CASSPGGGQPQHF.

The V gene is TRBV25-1, the J gene TRBJ2-1; 9 positions agree with TRBD1. The ends lost 5 bases at V and 4 bases at J; junction bases unmatched: 9. Per germline, CDR1 MGHDK and CDR2 SYGVNS. The CDR3 has 16 residues. DNA of the CDR3: TGTGCCAGCAGTCTCCAAGGGACAGGGAGGTACAATGAGCAGTTCTTC. It translates to CASSLQGTGRYNEQFF.

The rearrangement uses TRBV6-5 and TRBJ1-6, with D possibly being TRBD1 (6 bases). The CDR3 covers 15 residues. Trimming cost V 6 bases and J 7 bases, with 16 bases left between them. In germline, CDR1 is MNHEY, CDR2 SVGAGI. The chain's CDR3 is CASSEGQTVNSPLHF. CDR3 DNA: TGTGCCAGCAGCGAGGGACAAACGGTAAATTCACCCCTCCACTTT.

The chain uses TRBV15 and TRBJ1-1; D possibly corresponds to TRBD1 (5 bases). The CDR3 runs to 16 residues. Germline V gives CDR1 LNHNV, CDR2 YYDKDF (reference sequence). The ends were cut back, 1 base at V and 4 bases at J, with 16 bases in the middle. The CDR3: CATSRGAQGLGTEAFF. For the CDR3, the DNA is TGTGCCACCAGCAGAGGAGCGCAGGGATTAGGCACTGAAGCTTTCTTT.

The J gene is TRBJ1-6, the V gene TRBV6-5; 7 bases are a match to TRBD1. CDR1 and CDR2 from the germline V gene are MNHEY and SVGAGI. J gave up 7 bases and V 2 bases, and 8 bases lay outside the gene matches. The CDR3 runs 16 residues. DNA for the CDR3: TGTGCCAGCAGTTACCCCCGACAGGGTTTCAATTCACCCCTCCACTTT. Translation: CASSYPRQGFNSPLHF.

The chain has TRBV29-1 and TRBJ2-7; 10 positions match TRBD1. The CDR3 is made up of 13 amino acids. V dropped 6 bases and J dropped 1; count of bases not matched to a gene: 3. Per the germline V gene, CDR1 is SQVTM and CDR2 is ANQGSEA. CDR3 sequence (DNA): TGCAGCGTCGGACAGGGGGGATCCTACGAGCAGTACTTC. It yields the protein CSVGQGGSYEQYF.

The chain employs TRBV10-3 and TRBJ2-5; 11 bases match TRBD2. This CDR3 has 16 amino acids. CDR1 and CDR2 from the germline V gene are ENHRY and SYGVKD. V shed 2 bases, J shed 3 bases, and the junction held 5 bases outside the gene matches. The CDR3 region is CAISEGTSGFKETQYF. The CDR3 coding sequence is TGTGCCATCAGTGAGGGGACTAGCGGATTTAAAGAGACCCAGTACTTC.

The chain uses TRBV5-4 and TRBJ2-7, with 7 bases matching TRBD2. V trimming: 2 bases; J trimming: 3 bases; junction bases outside the gene matches: 8. The CDR3 length is 15 residues. Germline lookup yields CDR1 SGHNT and CDR2 YYREEE (reference sequence). The DNA for the CDR3 is TGTGCCAGCAGCTTTATCGGGACTACCTACTACGAGCAGTACTTC. Translation gives CASSFIGTTYYEQYF.

The chain joins TRBV9 to TRBJ2-2; D perhaps matches TRBD2 (6 bases). Germline V lookup: CDR1 SGDLS, CDR2 YYNGEE. The V end lost 0 bases, the J end lost 6 bases, and 15 bases lay between the germline ends. The CDR3 consists of 16 residues. As DNA, the CDR3 is TGTGCCAGCAGCGTAGGAGGTGGCGGGGCCGCCGGGGAGCTGTTTTTT. This gives the protein CASSVGGGGAAGELFF.

V and J are TRBV30 and TRBJ2-1; 10 bases fit TRBD2. J lost 5 bases, V lost 4 bases, and 14 bases had no gene match. Germline V gene data show CDR1 as GTSNPN and CDR2 as SVGIG (reference sequence). This CDR3 spans 17 amino acids. CDR3 residues: CAWTEGLASFLDNEQFF. The DNA for the CDR3 is TGTGCCTGGACGGAGGGACTAGCGTCATTTCTGGACAATGAGCAGTTCTTC.

This rearrangement joins TRBV30 to TRBJ2-5, with TRBD2 identical over 9 bases. Losses at the gene ends were 3 bases for V and 4 bases for J; bases not matched to a gene: 9. CDR1 GTSNPN and CDR2 SVGIG come from the germline V gene (reference sequence). CDR3 size: 15 residues. The CDR3, as DNA: TGTGCCTGGAGCGGGACTAGCCCAATTCCAGAGACCCAGTACTTC. Translation gives CAWSGTSPIPETQYF. The full variable domain, its missing parts supplied by reference TRBV30 and TRBJ2-5, is SQTIHQWPATLVQPVGSPLSLECTVEGTSNPNLYWYRQAAGRGLQLLFYSVGIGQISSEVPQNLSASRPQDRQFILSSKKLLLSDSGFYLCAWSGTSPIPETQYFGPGTRLLVL.

CDR3 sequence reads: CASSLEISQGRHGYTF. In nucleotides, the CDR3 is TGCGCCAGCAGCTTGGAGATTTCTCAGGGGCGGCATGGCTACACCTTC. The rearrangement joins TRBV5-1 to TRBJ1-2, with D perhaps TRBD1 (6 bases). CDR3 length equals 16 residues. Per germline, CDR1 SGHRS and CDR2 YFSETQ. The V end was cut by 0 bases, the J end by 6 bases, with 18 bases between.

In the case of this clone: One end of the junction does not line up with germline, which may come from a read error. The V call is TRBV6-6, the J call TRBJ1-6; 9 bases align to TRBD1. CDR1 MNHNY and CDR2 SVGAGI come from the germline V gene (reference sequence). The CDR3 is made up of 14 amino acids. In DNA, the CDR3 is TGTGCCAGCAGCCTCGGGACAGGGTATTCACCTCTCCACTTT. Amino acids: CASSLGTGYSPLHF.